One and the same sample provided the 3 T cell receptor beta chains below, sequenced in a study of cytomegalovirus exposure and HLA in healthy donors. The PCR ran on 60 Vbeta and 13 Jbeta primers. TCRdb keeps only in-frame clones here, not all; method: immunoSEQ multiplex PCR. The sample contains about 120,000 clones, approximately 8% of which appear only once. The sample taken for sequencing was PBMCs. Every receptor here comes from a woman between 40 and 55 years old in good health and CMV-seropositive.

The chain uses TRBV11-1 and TRBJ2-5; 7 positions agree with TRBD1. This CDR3 has 14 residues. The V segment lost 5 bases and the J segment 1 base; nucleotides outside the gene matches: 4. Per germline, CDR1 SGHAT and CDR2 FQDESV (reference sequence). The CDR3 loop reads CASSRRDSQETQYF. In DNA form, the CDR3 reads TGTGCCAGCAGCCGACGGGACAGCCAAGAGACCCAGTACTTC. The full variable domain, in which reference TRBV11-1 and TRBJ2-5 provide the parts outside the CDR3, is EAEVAQSPRYKITEKSQAVAFWCDPISGHATLYWYRQILGQGPELLVQFQDESVVDDSQLPKDRFSAERLKGVDSTLKIQPAELGDSAMYLCASSRRDSQETQYFGPGTRLLVL.

The chain employs TRBV27 and TRBJ1-1; D not resolved. This CDR3 has 12 amino acids. Trimming stripped 6 bases from V and 7 bases from J, with 12 bases between. Germline V CDR1 and CDR2: MNHEY, SMNVEV (reference sequence). The CDR3 protein is CASSLPPGEAFF. The CDR3 bases are TGTGCCAGCAGCTTACCCCCCGGTGAAGCTTTCTTT.

The V gene is TRBV15, the J gene TRBJ2-3, with 7 positions matching TRBD1. The length of the CDR3 is 16 residues. V shed 5 bases and J 2 bases; nucleotides not matched to a gene: 10. The germline V gene has CDR1 LNHNV and CDR2 YYDKDF (reference sequence). Here the CDR3 reads CATSGRQGPITDTQYF. The CDR3 coding sequence is TGTGCCACCAGCGGCAGACAGGGTCCTATCACAGATACGCAGTATTTT. Full variable domain (rest looked up from reference TRBV15 and TRBJ2-3): DAMVIQNPRYQVTQFGKPVTLSCSQTLNHNVMYWYQQKSSQAPKLLFHYYDKDFNNEADTPDNFQSRRPNTSFCFLDIRSPGLGDTAMYLCATSGRQGPITDTQYFGPGTRLTVL.